The source of this T cell receptor beta chain is a study of regulatory T cells in long-lasting Graves disease. The CDR3 sequence is 14 residues long. CDR1 MDHEN and CDR2 SYDVKM come from the germline V gene. Trimming removed 3 bases from V and 4 bases from J; junction bases left unmatched: 1. This clonotype appeared many times. Its antigen is as yet unknown. Time point meaning: newly diagnosed GD, antithyroid drugs for less than 3 months. TCR sequences were obtained from RNA taken from PBMCs. One endocrinology department in Xi'an, China, was where patients came from. HTBI primers from iRepertoire and Arm-PCR of CDR3 regions yielded the TCR beta libraries. TCRdb reanalysed the multiplex PCR reads using MiXCR and keeps one entry per CDR3 protein. The sample shows roughly 500,000 distinct CDR3 sequences, 14% of them seen only once. Study conclusions and caveats: Favored gene segments in persistent disease were TRBV28, TRBJ1-2 and TRBJ2-5.

This same sample was also taken into another study, of T cells in Graves' hyperthyroidism and ophthalmopathy.

The specimen comprised peripheral blood mononuclear cells (PBMCs), sampled at new diagnosis, from a patient treated with antithyroid drugs. The receptor's source is a woman aged 45 to 65 with Graves disease. This chain joins TRBV28 and TRBJ2-5, with TRBD1 matching 11 bases. CDR3 loop: CASSLDRGLETQYF. The CDR3 nucleotides are TGTGCCAGCAGTTTGGACAGGGGGCTAGAGACCCAGTACTTC. Using reference TRBV28 and TRBJ2-5 for the parts outside the CDR3, the full variable domain is DVKVTQSSRYLVKRTGEKVFLECVQDMDHENMFWYRQDPGLGLRLIYFSYDVKMKEKGDIPEGYSVSREKKERFSLILESASTNQTSMYLCASSLDRGLETQYFGPGTRLLVL.